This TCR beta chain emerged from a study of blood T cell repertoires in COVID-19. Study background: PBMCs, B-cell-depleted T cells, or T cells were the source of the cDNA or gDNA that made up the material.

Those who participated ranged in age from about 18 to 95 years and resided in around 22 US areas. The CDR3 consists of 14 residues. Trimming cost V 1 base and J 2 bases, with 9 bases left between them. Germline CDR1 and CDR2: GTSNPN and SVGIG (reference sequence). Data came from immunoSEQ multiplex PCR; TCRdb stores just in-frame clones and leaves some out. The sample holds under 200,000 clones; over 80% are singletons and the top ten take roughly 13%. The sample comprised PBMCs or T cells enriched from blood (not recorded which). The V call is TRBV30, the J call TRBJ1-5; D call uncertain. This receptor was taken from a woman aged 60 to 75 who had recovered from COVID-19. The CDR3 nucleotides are TGTGCCTGGAGTGAGCCTGGTGGCAATCAGCCCCAGCATTTT. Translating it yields CAWSEPGGNQPQHF. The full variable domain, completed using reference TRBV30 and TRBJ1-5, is SQTIHQWPATLVQPVGSPLSLECTVEGTSNPNLYWYRQAAGRGLQLLFYSVGIGQISSEVPQNLSASRPQDRQFILSSKKLLLSDSGFYLCAWSEPGGNQPQHFGDGTRLSIL.